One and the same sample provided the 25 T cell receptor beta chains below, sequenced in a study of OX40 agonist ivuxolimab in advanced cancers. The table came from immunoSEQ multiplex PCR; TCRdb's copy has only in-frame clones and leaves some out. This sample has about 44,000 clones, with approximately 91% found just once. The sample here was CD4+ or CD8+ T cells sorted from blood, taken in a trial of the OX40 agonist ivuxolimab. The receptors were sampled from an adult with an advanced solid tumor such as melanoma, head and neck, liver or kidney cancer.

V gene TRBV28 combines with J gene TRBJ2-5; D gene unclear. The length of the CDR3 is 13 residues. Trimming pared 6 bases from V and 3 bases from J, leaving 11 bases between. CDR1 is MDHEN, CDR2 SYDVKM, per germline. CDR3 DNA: TGTGCCAGCAGCCCGGTCCCAGAAGAGACCCAGTACTTC. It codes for CASSPVPEETQYF.

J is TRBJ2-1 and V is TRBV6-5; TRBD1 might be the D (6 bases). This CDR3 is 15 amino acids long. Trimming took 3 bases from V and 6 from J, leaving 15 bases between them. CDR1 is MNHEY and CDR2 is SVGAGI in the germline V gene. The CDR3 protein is CASSYVGARSNEQFF. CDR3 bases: TGTGCCAGCAGTTATGTGGGGGCGCGTTCCAATGAGCAGTTCTTC.

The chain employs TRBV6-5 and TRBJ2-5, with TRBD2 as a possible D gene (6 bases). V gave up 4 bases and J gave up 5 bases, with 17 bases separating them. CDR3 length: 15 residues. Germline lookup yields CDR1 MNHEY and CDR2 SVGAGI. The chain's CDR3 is CASSSLRGTRETQYF. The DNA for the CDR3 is TGTGCCAGCAGTTCCCTCCGGGGGACCAGGGAGACCCAGTACTTC.

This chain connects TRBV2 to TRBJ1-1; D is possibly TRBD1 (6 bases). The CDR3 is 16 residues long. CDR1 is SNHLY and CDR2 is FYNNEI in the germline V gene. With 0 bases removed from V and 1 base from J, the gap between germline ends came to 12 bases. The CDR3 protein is CASSEAEGHTNTEAFF. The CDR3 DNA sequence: TGTGCCAGCAGTGAAGCAGAGGGACATACGAACACTGAAGCTTTCTTT.

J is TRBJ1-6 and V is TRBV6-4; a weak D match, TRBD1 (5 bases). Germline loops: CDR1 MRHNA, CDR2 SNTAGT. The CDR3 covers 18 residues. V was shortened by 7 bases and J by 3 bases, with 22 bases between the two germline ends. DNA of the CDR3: TGTGCCAGCAACGAGGGGCGAACGACGATCAGCTATAATTCACCCCTCCACTTT. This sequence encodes CASNEGRTTISYNSPLHF.

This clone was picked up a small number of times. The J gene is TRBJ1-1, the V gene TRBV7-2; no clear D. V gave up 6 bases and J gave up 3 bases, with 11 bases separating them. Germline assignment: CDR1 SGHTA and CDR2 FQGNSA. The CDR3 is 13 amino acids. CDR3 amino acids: CASSLTGYTEAFF. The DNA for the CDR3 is TGTGCCAGCAGTCTAACGGGCTACACTGAAGCTTTCTTT.

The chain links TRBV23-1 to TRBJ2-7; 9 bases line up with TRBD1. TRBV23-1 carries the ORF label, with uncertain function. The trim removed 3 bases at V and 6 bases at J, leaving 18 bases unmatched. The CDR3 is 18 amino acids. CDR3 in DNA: TGCGCCAGCAGTCACCTACGCCGGTCCGGGACAGGGACGTGCGAGCAGTACGTC. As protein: CASSHLRRSGTGTCEQYV.

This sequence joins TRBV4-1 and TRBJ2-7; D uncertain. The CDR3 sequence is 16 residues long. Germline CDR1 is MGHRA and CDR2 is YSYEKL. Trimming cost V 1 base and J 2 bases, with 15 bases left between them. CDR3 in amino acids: CASSQATGPQAYEQYF. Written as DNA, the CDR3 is TGCGCCAGCAGCCAAGCGACCGGGCCGCAGGCCTACGAGCAGTACTTC.

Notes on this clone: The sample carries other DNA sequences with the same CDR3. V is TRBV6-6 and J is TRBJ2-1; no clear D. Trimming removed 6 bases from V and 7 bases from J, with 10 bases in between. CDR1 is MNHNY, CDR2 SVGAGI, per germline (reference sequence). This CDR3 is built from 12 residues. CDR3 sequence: CASSRPRNEQFF. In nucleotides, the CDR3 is TGTGCCAGCAGCCGCCCTCGTAATGAGCAGTTCTTC.

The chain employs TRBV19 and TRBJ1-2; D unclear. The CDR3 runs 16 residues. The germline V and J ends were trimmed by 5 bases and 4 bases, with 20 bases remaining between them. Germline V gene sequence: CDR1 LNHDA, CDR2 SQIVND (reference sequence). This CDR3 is CASSFGTPPPSYGYTF. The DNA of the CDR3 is TGTGCCAGTAGTTTCGGAACTCCCCCTCCTAGCTATGGCTACACCTTC.

CDR3 protein: CASSQDRGQGDEQFF. The CDR3 region has the DNA TGCGCCAGCAGCCAAGATAGAGGACAGGGAGATGAGCAGTTCTTC. The chain links TRBV4-3 to TRBJ2-1; 8 bases line up with TRBD1. The CDR3 is 15 amino acids. Trimming removed 0 bases from V and 8 bases from J; junction bases left unmatched: 6. Germline V gene sequence: CDR1 LGHNA, CDR2 YSLEER.

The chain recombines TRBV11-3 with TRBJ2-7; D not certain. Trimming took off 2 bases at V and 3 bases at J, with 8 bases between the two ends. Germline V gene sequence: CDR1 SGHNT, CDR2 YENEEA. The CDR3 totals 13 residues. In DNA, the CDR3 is TGTGCCAGCAGCTTAAGTGGGAACTACGAGCAGTACTTC. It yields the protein CASSLSGNYEQYF.

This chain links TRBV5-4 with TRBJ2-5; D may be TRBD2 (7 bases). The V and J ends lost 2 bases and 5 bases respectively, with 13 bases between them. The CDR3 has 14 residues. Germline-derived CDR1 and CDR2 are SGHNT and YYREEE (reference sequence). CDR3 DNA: TGTGCCAGCAGCTTCACGGGGGGCGGGGAGACCCAGTACTTC. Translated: CASSFTGGGETQYF.

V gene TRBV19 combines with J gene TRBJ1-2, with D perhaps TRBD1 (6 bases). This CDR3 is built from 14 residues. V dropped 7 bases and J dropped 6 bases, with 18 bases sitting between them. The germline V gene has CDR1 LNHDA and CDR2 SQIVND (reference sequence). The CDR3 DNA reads TGTGCCAGTACCACAACGGGGGGCAGGGATGGCTACACCTTC. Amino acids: CASTTTGGRDGYTF.

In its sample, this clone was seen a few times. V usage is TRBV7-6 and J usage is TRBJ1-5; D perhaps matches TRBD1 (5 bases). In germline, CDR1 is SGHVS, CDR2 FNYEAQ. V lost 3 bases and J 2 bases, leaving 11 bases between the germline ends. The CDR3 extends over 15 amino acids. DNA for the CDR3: TGTGCCAGCAGCTTGACAGCGTTCGGCAATCAGCCCCAGCATTTT. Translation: CASSLTAFGNQPQHF.

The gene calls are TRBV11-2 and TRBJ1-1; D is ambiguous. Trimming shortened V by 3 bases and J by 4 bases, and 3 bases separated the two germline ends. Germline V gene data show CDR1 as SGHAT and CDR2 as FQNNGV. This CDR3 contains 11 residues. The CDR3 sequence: CASSLLTEAFF. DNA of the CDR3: TGTGCCAGCAGCTTGCTCACTGAAGCTTTCTTT.

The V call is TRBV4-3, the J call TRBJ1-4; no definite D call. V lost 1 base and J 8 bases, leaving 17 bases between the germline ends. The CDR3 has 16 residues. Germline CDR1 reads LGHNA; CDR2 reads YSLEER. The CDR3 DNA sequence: TGCGCCAGCAGCCAAGTCGGCCCGGGAATGGGAGAAAAACTGTTTTTT. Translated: CASSQVGPGMGEKLFF.

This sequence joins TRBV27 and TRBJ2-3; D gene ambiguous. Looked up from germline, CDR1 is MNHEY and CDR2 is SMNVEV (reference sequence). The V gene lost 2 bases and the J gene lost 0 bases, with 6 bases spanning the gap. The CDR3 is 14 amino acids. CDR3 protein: CASSLGPSTDTQYF. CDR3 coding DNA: TGTGCCAGCAGTTTAGGCCCTAGCACAGATACGCAGTATTTT.

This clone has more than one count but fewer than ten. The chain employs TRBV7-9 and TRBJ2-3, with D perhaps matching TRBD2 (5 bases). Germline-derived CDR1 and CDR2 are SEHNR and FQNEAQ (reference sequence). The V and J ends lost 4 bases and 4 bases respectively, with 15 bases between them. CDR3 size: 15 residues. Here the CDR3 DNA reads TGTGCCAGCAGCTCTACTAGAGGGTATCCAGATACGCAGTATTTT. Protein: CASSSTRGYPDTQYF. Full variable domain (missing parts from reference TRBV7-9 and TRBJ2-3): DTGVSQNPRHKITKRGQNVTFRCDPISEHNRLYWYRQTLGQGPEFLTYFQNEAQLEKSRLLSDRFSAERPKGSFSTLEIQRTEQGDSAMYLCASSSTRGYPDTQYFGPGTRLTVL.

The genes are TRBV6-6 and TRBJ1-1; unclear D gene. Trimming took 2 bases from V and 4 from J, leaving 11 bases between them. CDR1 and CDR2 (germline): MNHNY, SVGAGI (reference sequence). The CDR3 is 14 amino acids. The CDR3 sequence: CASSYGVGGTEAFF. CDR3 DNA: TGTGCCAGCAGTTACGGCGTCGGAGGCACTGAAGCTTTCTTT.

Here the CDR3 reads CASSLASGTGNSPLHF. Here the CDR3 DNA reads TGTGCCAGCAGCTTAGCATCCGGGACAGGGAATTCACCCCTCCACTTT. This chain joins TRBV7-6 and TRBJ1-6; 9 bases match TRBD1. V lost 0 bases, J lost 7 bases, and 4 bases stayed unmatched. The germline CDR1 and CDR2 sequences are SGHVS and FNYEAQ. The CDR3 is 16 residues long.

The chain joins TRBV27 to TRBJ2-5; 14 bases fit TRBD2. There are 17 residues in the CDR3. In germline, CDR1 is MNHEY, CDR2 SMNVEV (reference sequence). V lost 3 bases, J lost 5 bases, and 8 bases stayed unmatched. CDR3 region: CASSFLTSGGAGETQYF. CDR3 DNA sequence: TGTGCCAGCAGTTTCTTGACTAGCGGGGGGGCGGGGGAGACCCAGTACTTC.

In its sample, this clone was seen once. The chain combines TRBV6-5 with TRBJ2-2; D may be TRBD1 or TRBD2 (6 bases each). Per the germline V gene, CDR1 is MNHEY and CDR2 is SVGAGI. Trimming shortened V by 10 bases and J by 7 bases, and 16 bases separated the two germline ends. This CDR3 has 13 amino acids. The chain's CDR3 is CATNPGAGGELFF. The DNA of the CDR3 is TGTGCCACCAACCCGGGGGCGGGCGGGGAGCTGTTTTTT.

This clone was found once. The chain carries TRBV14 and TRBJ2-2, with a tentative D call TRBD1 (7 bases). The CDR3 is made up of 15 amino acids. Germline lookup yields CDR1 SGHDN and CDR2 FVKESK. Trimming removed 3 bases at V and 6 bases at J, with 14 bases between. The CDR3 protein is CASSHEEGAPGELFF. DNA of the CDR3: TGTGCCAGCAGCCATGAGGAGGGGGCCCCCGGGGAGCTGTTTTTT.

CDR3 region: CASKEGLLPQHF. The DNA for the CDR3 is TGTGCCAGTAAGGAGGGGTTGTTACCCCAGCATTTT. J is TRBJ1-5 and V is TRBV19; TRBD1 is a possible D gene (5 bases). CDR3 length: 12 amino acids. Trimming took 7 bases from V and 10 from J, leaving 14 bases between them. Germline CDR1 LNHDA, CDR2 SQIVND (reference sequence).